This TCR beta chain is from a study of T cell responses to AZD1222 COVID-19 vaccine (dated by TCRdb to about 2021). Regarding the complete study: A total of approximately 250 trial participants underwent TCR sequencing, of whom about 210 had received two doses of AZD1222 and around 26 had received two doses of the MenACWY control vaccine. Trial participants were enrolled by age into 18-55, 56-69 and 70-plus year subgroups, with approximately 150, 30 and 60 TCR-sequenced participants respectively. What the research found in general, with its limitations: After two AZD1222 doses, spike-specific TCR breadth and depth were significantly higher than at day 0 and than in MenACWY recipients. Because no day 14 peak-response samples were available, repertoires were characterized only after the peak T cell response. Reportedly, almost half of the unique spike-specific TCRs recognized epitopes lying outside the regions that are mutated in the B.1.351 and B.1.1.7 variants. Conclusions about previously exposed vaccinees are limited, since just five to seven AZD1222 recipients were seropositive for SARS-CoV-2 at baseline. In the small 56-69-year group, the increase in depth fell short of significance, most likely because of low power. Most participants were white British and females outnumbered males, and the authors suggested that clonal diversity may have been underestimated. CD4 TCRs associated with the vaccine covered the entire spike protein, and the dominant responses were in regions 160-218 and 743-854.

On this clone itself: Its antigen has not been determined. The sample holds no much larger clone one base away, and base qualities are not on file.

The CDR3 regions of human TCRbeta chains were analyzed by immunosequencing. The paper's data handling went like this. Repertoire TCRs were matched against a reference library of SARS-CoV-2-specific TCRs generated with the MIRA antigen-specificity platform. Breadth meant the fraction of unique TCRs that were SARS-CoV-2-associated, whereas depth meant the fraction of total T cells that were SARS-CoV-2-associated. Using the MIRA data, each spike-specific TCR was mapped to the spike region that the TCR reacts to and placed in a CD4 or CD8 class. Log10-transformed breadth and depth values were compared by one-way ANOVA with Sidak's multiple comparisons tests. TCRdb obtained this table from immuneACCESS and retained in-frame rearrangements with V and J assigned. These tables miss some clones; where compared with another copy, unresolved V genes account for less than half of the shortfall, and the remainder is unexplained. V and J calls and clone size follow that table, whereas D and trimming were derived from the DNA. This sample has approximately 120,000 clones in its table, and 80% to 90% of those were observed once. The ten largest clones take up 9.5% of the sample.

The time point label here, explained by the study, means: about 28 days (+/-7) after the second vaccine dose. Because spike-specific TCR depth and breadth did not differ between the two schedules, AZD1222 recipients who got a second dose at roughly 4 weeks were pooled with those who got a second dose at roughly 12 weeks. The vaccinee samples were drawn from two UK trials, COV001 and COV002, one of which was a single-blind randomized controlled phase 2/3 trial testing AZD1222 (ChAdOx1 nCoV-19) in healthy adults. For TCRbeta chain sequencing, PBMC samples from trial participants were taken at day 0 and at day 28 after the second dose. Via the germline V gene (reference sequence), CDR1 is MNHEY and CDR2 SMNVEV. V has 5 bases trimmed and J has 4 bases trimmed; junction bases matching no gene number 7. The CDR3, cysteine through phenylalanine, is 14 amino acids long. Of the read, only the CDR3 DNA is kept; its 42 bases are in frame from base 1.

The chain was built from TRBV27 and TRBJ1-1, with 7 bases matching TRBD1. This sequence was found in an adult who received the AZD1222 COVID-19 vaccine. The source was peripheral blood, collected 28 days after the second AZD1222 dose. The CDR3 is CASSIQTGATEAFF. The sequence in DNA is TGTGCCAGCAGTATTCAAACAGGGGCCACTGAAGCTTTCTTT.